Below, 27 T cell receptor beta chains from the same sample are listed, as sequenced in a study of blood T cell repertoires in COVID-19 (dated by TCRdb to 2018 to 2021). The library was built by means of the immunoSEQ multiplex PCR assay. Sourced from immuneACCESS, this table was stored by TCRdb with only in-frame sequences that have V and J called. A share of the clones is absent; for the studies checked, an unresolved V gene accounts for under half, and the remainder has no known explanation. The sample table holds roughly 130,000 clones, of which about 87% were seen once. Over 3.5% of the sample comes from the top ten. The sequenced material came from peripheral blood. The receptors here all came from an older woman with acute or convalescent COVID-19.

This clone came up once. V and J are TRBV6-6 and TRBJ1-6, with 8 bases fitting TRBD1. This CDR3 is built from 14 residues. V shed 7 bases, J shed 6 bases, and the junction held 5 bases outside the gene matches. Germline CDR1 and CDR2: MNHNY and SVGAGI (reference sequence). The CDR3 reads CASNPTGVNSPLHF. The CDR3 nucleotides read TGTGCCAGCAACCCGACAGGGGTTAATTCACCCCTCCACTTT.

The J gene is TRBJ2-1, the V gene TRBV24-1; 11 bases match TRBD1. Germline-derived CDR1 and CDR2 are KGHDR and SFDVKD. Unmatched junction bases numbered 7, after V lost 3 bases and J lost 7 bases. The CDR3 is 16 amino acids. CDR3 coding DNA: TGTGCCACCAGTGATGGCGGGACAGGGGGGCGTAATGAGCAGTTCTTC. This encodes CATSDGGTGGRNEQFF.

This chain uses TRBV5-4 with TRBJ1-1; TRBD1 matches at 9 bases. The CDR3 has 14 amino acids. From germline, CDR1 is SGHNT and CDR2 YYREEE (reference sequence). V shed 4 bases, J shed 5 bases, and the junction held 6 bases outside the gene matches. CDR3 in amino acids: CASSPGTGRTEAFF. CDR3 DNA sequence: TGTGCCAGCAGCCCGGGGACAGGGAGGACTGAAGCTTTCTTT. Full variable domain (rest looked up from reference TRBV5-4 and TRBJ1-1): ETGVTQSPTHLIKTRGQQVTLRCSSQSGHNTVSWYQQALGQGPQFIFQYYREEENGRGNFPPRFSGLQFPNYSSELNVNALELDDSALYLCASSPGTGRTEAFFGQGTRLTVV.

This clone came up once. The V gene is TRBV21-1, the J gene TRBJ2-7; the D segment call TRBD1 is taken from the table without a DNA check. TRBV21-1 constitutes a pseudogene. The CDR3 runs to 13 residues. DNA of the CDR3: TGTGCCAGCAGCTATCCAGCCAGGGTGGAGCAGTACGTC. Encoded protein: CASSYPARVEQYV.

Here the CDR3 reads CAWSAQGSNSPLHF. The DNA for the CDR3 is TGTGCCTGGAGTGCTCAGGGCAGCAATTCACCCCTCCACTTT. The chain recombines TRBV30 with TRBJ1-6; tentative D call: TRBD1 (5 bases). CDR3 length: 14 amino acids. V lost 1 base and J lost 7, with 11 bases in between. Germline loops: CDR1 GTSNPN, CDR2 SVGIG (reference sequence).

This chain links TRBV7-6 with TRBJ2-3; TRBD2 matches at 8 bases. Germline loops: CDR1 SGHVS, CDR2 FNYEAQ. The CDR3 covers 16 residues. The V gene end was trimmed by 0 bases and the J gene end by 1 base; junction bases not matched to a gene: 3. The CDR3 bases are TGTGCCAGCAGCTTAGCGGGACTAGAAGGCACAGATACGCAGTATTTT. Protein: CASSLAGLEGTDTQYF.

The chain combines TRBV5-1 with TRBJ1-3; tentatively, D is TRBD1 (6 bases). The V end lost 4 bases, the J end lost 1 base, and 9 bases lay between the germline ends. The length of the CDR3 is 14 residues. In germline, CDR1 is SGHRS, CDR2 YFSETQ. The CDR3 here is CASSTQGSGNTIYF. The CDR3 DNA is TGCGCCAGCAGCACACAGGGATCTGGAAACACCATATATTTT.

This chain joins TRBV10-1 and TRBJ2-7; 7 bases line up with TRBD2. The CDR3 loop spans 16 amino acids. The junction had 17 bases not matched to a gene; V was cut back by 7 bases and J by 5 bases. The germline CDR1 and CDR2 sequences are WNHNN and SYGVQD (reference sequence). Written as DNA, the CDR3 is TGCGCCAGCATTGCGCTACGCGGGAGATACCCTGACGAGCAGTACTTC. Translated, it gives CASIALRGRYPDEQYF.

The genes are TRBV27 and TRBJ1-1; a weak D match, TRBD1 (6 bases). CDR3 length: 16 residues. In germline, CDR1 is MNHEY, CDR2 SMNVEV (reference sequence). V shed 5 bases and J shed 1 base, with 17 bases lying between them. In nucleotides, the CDR3 is TGTGCCAGCAGTCCCCCGTTAAGGGGGAGGAACACTGAAGCTTTCTTT. The encoded protein is CASSPPLRGRNTEAFF.

The chain is built from TRBV6-5 and TRBJ1-2; TRBD1 aligns across 8 bases. The CDR3 runs 14 residues. With V trimmed by 5 bases and J by 7 bases, 9 bases remained unmatched. Germline V lookup: CDR1 MNHEY, CDR2 SVGAGI. The CDR3 DNA is TGTGCCAGCAGTCGCCGGGACAGGTGGGGTGGCTACACCTTC. Its protein is CASSRRDRWGGYTF.

V and J are TRBV5-6 and TRBJ2-1, with TRBD1 matching 7 bases. With V trimmed by 4 bases and J by 7 bases, 2 bases remained unmatched. Germline values: CDR1 SGHDT, CDR2 YYEEEE. The CDR3 extends over 12 amino acids. CDR3 residues: CASSRQGNEQFF. The CDR3 nucleotides are TGTGCCAGCAGCAGACAGGGAAATGAGCAGTTCTTC. Drawing the rest from reference TRBV5-6 and TRBJ2-1, the complete variable domain is DAGVTQSPTHLIKTRGQQVTLRCSPKSGHDTVSWYQQALGQGPQFIFQYYEEEERQRGNFPDRFSGHQFPNYSSELNVNALLLGDSALYLCASSRQGNEQFFGPGTRLTVL.

The chain links TRBV9 to TRBJ2-1; 12 nucleotides match TRBD2. V trimming: 3 bases; J trimming: 4 bases; junction bases outside the gene matches: 5. The CDR3 contains 16 residues. Germline-derived CDR1 and CDR2 are SGDLS and YYNGEE. DNA for the CDR3: TGTGCCAGCAGCGCCTCTGGACTAGCGGGATACAATGAGCAGTTCTTC. Amino acid sequence: CASSASGLAGYNEQFF.

The chain couples TRBV7-4 to TRBJ2-5; D is perhaps TRBD1 (5 bases). From germline, CDR1 is SGHVT and CDR2 SQSDAQ. CDR3 length: 15 residues. V was clipped by 5 bases and J by 0 bases, with 13 bases between them. The CDR3 spells CASSPGLGYQETQYF. In DNA form, the CDR3 reads TGTGCCAGCAGCCCAGGGCTCGGTTACCAAGAGACCCAGTACTTC.

The J gene is TRBJ1-2, the V gene TRBV11-3; TRBD1 aligns across 7 bases. V was pared by 3 bases and J by 5 bases, with 12 bases of the junction left unmatched. The CDR3 runs to 16 residues. CDR1 is SGHNT and CDR2 is YENEEA in the germline V gene. The CDR3 sequence: CASSLAGTEPSYGYTF. As DNA, the CDR3 is TGTGCCAGCAGCTTGGCCGGGACAGAGCCTAGTTATGGCTACACCTTC.

The chain uses TRBV30 and TRBJ1-1, with D uncertain. V gave up 1 base and J gave up 1 base, with 7 bases separating them. Germline V gene data show CDR1 as GTSNPN and CDR2 as SVGIG (reference sequence). This CDR3 has 13 amino acids. This CDR3 is CAWSGQANTEAFF. The CDR3 DNA follows: TGTGCCTGGAGTGGACAAGCGAACACTGAAGCTTTCTTT.

The chain is built from TRBV18 and TRBJ2-1, with 7 bases that match TRBD2. The germline V gene has CDR1 KGHSH and CDR2 LQKENI. V was clipped by 0 bases and J by 12 bases; unmatched bases: 8. The CDR3 covers 14 residues. CDR3 protein: CASSPPGGIRGQFF. CDR3 nucleotides: TGTGCCAGCTCACCACCGGGAGGGATCCGTGGGCAGTTCTTC.

The gene calls are TRBV6-5 and TRBJ1-1; tentatively, D is TRBD1 (6 bases). Between the trimmed V and J ends, which lost 7 bases and 1 base, there was a span of 16 bases. Germline V gene lookup returns CDR1 MNHEY and CDR2 SVGAGI. CDR3 length equals 15 residues. CDR3 amino acids: CASTQAVTGNTEAFF. The CDR3 nucleotides read TGTGCCAGCACCCAAGCCGTGACAGGGAACACTGAAGCTTTCTTT.

The V and J genes are TRBV19 and TRBJ1-6; possible D gene TRBD1, 6 bases. The V end was cut by 6 bases, the J end by 7 bases, with 19 bases between. The germline gives CDR1 LNHDA, CDR2 SQIVND (reference sequence). This CDR3 has 16 residues. The CDR3 nucleotides read TGTGCCAGTAGCCCGAATGGTCAGGGGTCGAATTCACCCCTCCACTTT. Its protein is CASSPNGQGSNSPLHF.

The chain couples TRBV5-1 to TRBJ1-1, with no clear D. CDR3 size: 13 residues. Trimming shortened V by 3 bases and J by 1 base, and 7 bases separated the two germline ends. The germline gives CDR1 SGHRS, CDR2 YFSETQ. As DNA, the CDR3 is TGCGCCAGCAGCTCGCGGCCGAACACTGAAGCTTTCTTT. Protein product: CASSSRPNTEAFF.

The J gene is TRBJ1-5, the V gene TRBV19; D remains ambiguous. From germline, CDR1 is LNHDA and CDR2 SQIVND (reference sequence). Trimming cost V 3 bases and J 2 bases, with 11 bases left between them. There are 15 residues in the CDR3. The CDR3 DNA sequence: TGTGCCAGTAGTATCGGAGCCTCGGGCAATCAGCCCCAGCATTTT. It is translated as CASSIGASGNQPQHF.

This chain uses TRBV5-6 with TRBJ1-1; the match to TRBD1 covers 7 bases. The CDR3 runs to 15 residues. V was pared by 3 bases and J by 0 bases, with 5 bases of the junction left unmatched. From germline, CDR1 is SGHDT and CDR2 YYEEEE. The CDR3 reads CASSSKGQLNTEAFF. CDR3 nucleotide sequence: TGTGCCAGCAGCTCAAAGGGACAGTTGAACACTGAAGCTTTCTTT.

This clone was detected once. The chain links TRBV15 to TRBJ2-3, with 8 bases lining up with TRBD2. The V segment lost 3 bases and the J segment 3 bases; nucleotides outside the gene matches: 5. The CDR3 has 15 residues. Germline CDR1 and CDR2: LNHNV and YYDKDF (reference sequence). DNA of the CDR3: TGTGCCACCAGCAGGCCGGGACTAGAAACAGATACGCAGTATTTT. Its translation: CATSRPGLETDTQYF.

This clone was picked up one time. The genes are TRBV20-1 and TRBJ2-3; 7 nucleotides match TRBD1. V lost 3 bases and J lost 14; bases outside the gene matches: 5. The CDR3 loop spans 10 amino acids. Germline loops: CDR1 DFQATT, CDR2 SNEGSKA (reference sequence). CDR3 sequence reads: CSASRDSLYF. CDR3 in DNA: TGCAGTGCTAGCCGGGACAGCTTGTATTTT.

This chain links TRBV6-1 with TRBJ1-6; TRBD1 matches at 7 bases. Per germline, CDR1 MNHNS and CDR2 SASEGT. There are 15 residues in the CDR3. V gave up 1 base and J gave up 10 bases; unmatched junction bases: 7. The chain's CDR3 is CASSEGLTGRSPLHF. The CDR3 DNA reads as TGTGCCAGCAGTGAAGGTTTGACAGGGCGGTCACCCCTCCACTTT.

The genes are TRBV4-1 and TRBJ2-3; D unresolved. Trimming took off 0 bases at V and 7 bases at J, with 14 bases between the two ends. The length of the CDR3 is 15 residues. Germline assignment: CDR1 MGHRA and CDR2 YSYEKL. CDR3 nucleotide sequence: TGCGCCAGCAGCCAAGATCTCCTTGCGAGGTATACGCAGTATTTT. Protein: CASSQDLLARYTQYF.

The chain recombines TRBV5-1 with TRBJ2-1; TRBD2 aligns across 12 bases. This CDR3 has 14 residues. CDR1 SGHRS and CDR2 YFSETQ come from the germline V gene. V shed 4 bases and J 7 bases; nucleotides not matched to a gene: 3. Written as DNA, the CDR3 is TGCGCCAGCAGCACAGGACTAGCGGGAAATGAGCAGTTCTTC. Its translation is CASSTGLAGNEQFF.

This chain uses TRBV5-4 with TRBJ1-1; TRBD1 aligns across 9 bases. Per the germline V gene, CDR1 is SGHNT and CDR2 is YYREEE (reference sequence). CDR3 size: 15 residues. V lost 3 bases to trimming and J lost 0 bases; unmatched junction nucleotides: 3. DNA for the CDR3: TGTGCCAGCAGCTCCCGACAGGGGGTGAACACTGAAGCTTTCTTT. Translated: CASSSRQGVNTEAFF.